This T cell receptor (beta chain) was recorded in a study of OX40 agonist ivuxolimab in advanced cancers. Study information: With a range of roughly 23 to 85, age averaged about 59 years, and approximately 83% were male. Three dose-escalation patients had partial responses: one with hepatocellular carcinoma and two with cutaneous melanoma. Prior anti-PD-1, anti-PD-L1 or anti-CTLA-4 therapy was allowed; 30% to 40% had some.

The study, taken as a whole, reports: Some nonresponders additionally presented with little normalized T-cell clonal expansion.

Worth noting for this clone: Its cognate antigen is unknown.

This table comes from immunoSEQ multiplex PCR, and its TCRdb copy is limited to in-frame clones, with some not included. The table includes 90,000 to 150,000 clones, approximately 92% detected once. The source material was CD4+ or CD8+ T cells sorted from blood, sampled in a trial of the OX40 agonist ivuxolimab. The TCR was taken from an adult with an advanced solid tumor such as melanoma, head and neck, liver or kidney cancer.

The CDR3 reads CASSPQQGRGETQYF. CDR3 sequence (DNA): TGTGCCAGCAGCCCACAACAGGGGAGAGGAGAGACCCAGTACTTC. The rearrangement links TRBV7-2 to TRBJ2-5; the match to TRBD1 covers 7 bases. The CDR3 contains 15 residues. Germline loops: CDR1 SGHTA, CDR2 FQGNSA. With V trimmed by 5 bases and J by 4 bases, 10 bases remained unmatched.